The clone carrying this TCR beta chain has a single count. The antigen remains unidentified. Clones were read by immunoSEQ multiplex PCR, and TCRdb kept only the in-frame ones, dropping some. The sample gives about 15,000 clones, approximately 90% of which show up once; around 9% is in the top ten. This sample was included in a study of a mutant IDH1 vaccine in newly diagnosed glioma. This CDR3 is built from 14 residues. The germline V and J ends were trimmed by 3 bases and 0 bases, with 7 bases remaining between them. Germline CDR1 SGHDT, CDR2 YYEEEE. Time point described: baseline, week 1 (first vaccination visit). As for treatment: pre-vaccination baseline after standard-of-care therapy. Newly diagnosed WHO grade 3 or 4 IDH1-mutant, ATRX-lost astrocytomas were identified in the donors. Findings and limits, study-wide: Pseudoprogression appeared unlinked to shifts in leading peripheral T cell clonotypes.

The rearrangement joins TRBV5-6 to TRBJ2-4; D gene uncertain. The sample consisted of PBMCs, taken from a glioma patient treated with radiotherapy, temozolomide or both. The source is a woman between 35 and 50 years old with glioma. Some clones in this sample may be carry-over from other donors' samples. CDR3 region: CASSSGLAKNIQYF. DNA for the CDR3: TGTGCCAGCAGCTCCGGTTTAGCCAAAAACATTCAGTACTTC.